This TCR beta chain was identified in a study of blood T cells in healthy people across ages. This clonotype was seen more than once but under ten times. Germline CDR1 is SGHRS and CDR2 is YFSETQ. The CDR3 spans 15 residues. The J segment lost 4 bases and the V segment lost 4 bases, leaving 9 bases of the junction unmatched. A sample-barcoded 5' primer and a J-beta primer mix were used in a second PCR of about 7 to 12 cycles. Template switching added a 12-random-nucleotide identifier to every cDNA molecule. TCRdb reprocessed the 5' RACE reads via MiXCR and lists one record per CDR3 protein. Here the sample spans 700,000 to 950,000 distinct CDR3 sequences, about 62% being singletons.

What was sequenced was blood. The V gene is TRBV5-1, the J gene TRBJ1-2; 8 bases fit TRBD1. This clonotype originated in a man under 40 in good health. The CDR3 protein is CASSPRTGTVYGYTF. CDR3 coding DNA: TGCGCCAGCAGCCCGCGGACAGGGACGGTCTATGGCTACACCTTC.